Each of the 5 T cell receptor beta chains below was sequenced from the same sample in a study of tumor and adjacent non-tumor tissue in lung cancer. No cell sorting was done before RNA was extracted from the tissue. More than 3 cm separated this lung sample from the edge of the tumor. Three rounds of nested PCR, following a modified ARM-PCR protocol, produced the TCRbeta library. TCRdb itself ran the multiplex PCR reads through MiXCR, one entry per CDR3 protein. The table records some 100,000 distinct CDR3 sequences, 65% of them present only once. Sequencing was done on a sample of distant non-tumor lung tissue. The receptors come from a man aged 25 to 40 with non-small cell lung cancer.

With respect to this clonotype: Since a much larger clone is just one base distant, this may be a read error. This chain uses TRBV20-1 with TRBJ1-3; D is possibly TRBD1 (6 bases). The CDR3 consists of 13 residues. V dropped 8 bases and J dropped 0 bases, with 11 bases sitting between them. Germline values: CDR1 DFQATT, CDR2 SNEGSKA (reference sequence). The CDR3: CSSSRGSGNTIYF. Here the CDR3 DNA reads TGCAGTTCTTCCAGGGGCTCTGGAAACACCATATATTTT.

This clonotype was recorded a few times. This clone may be a read error of a much larger clone one base away. The chain has TRBV12-3 or TRBV12-4 and TRBJ1-2; a possible D gene is TRBD1 (6 bases). CDR3 length: 16 amino acids. Trimming removed 5 bases at V and 1 base at J, with 17 bases between. The CDR3 nucleotides are TGTGCCAGCAGTGTACTCACGGGACACCTTAACTATGGCTACACCTTC. It codes for CASSVLTGHLNYGYTF.

The chain carries TRBV5-5 and TRBJ2-5; D might be TRBD1 (5 bases). The CDR3 loop spans 15 amino acids. The germline gives CDR1 SGHKS, CDR2 YYEKEE (reference sequence). The V end was cut by 7 bases, the J end by 4 bases, with 20 bases between. Here the CDR3 DNA reads TGTGCCAGCCTTAGCTGGCAAGGGGAATTAGAGACCCAGTACTTC. It translates to CASLSWQGELETQYF.

This clonotype turned up a few times. Compared with germline, one end of the junction differs, possibly owing to a read error. The V call is TRBV11-2, the J call TRBJ2-5; D remains ambiguous. The CDR3 totals 15 residues. Germline CDR1 SGHAT, CDR2 FQNNGV. The CDR3 DNA reads TGTGCCAGCAGCCCCCGGACGGGCCCAGGAGAGACCCAGTATTTC. Translation: CASSPRTGPGETQYF.

Concerning this clonotype: This may arise from a read error, as a much more abundant clone is one base away. This CDR3 reads CSARPGHYSYTF. The CDR3 coding sequence is TGCAGTGCTAGACCGGGTCACTATAGCTACACCTTC. The chain joins TRBV20-1 to TRBJ1-2; D is unresolved. This CDR3 contains 12 residues. Per germline, CDR1 DFQATT and CDR2 SNEGSKA (reference sequence).